The subject of this entry is one T cell receptor beta chain. Its antigen is not known. Researchers report immunoSEQ v3.0 was run at survey level. Sequencing targeted roughly 35,000-50,000 T-cell genomes per sample. The assay was immunoSEQ multiplex PCR, and TCRdb's table has in-frame clones only and misses some. The profile shows about 27,000 clones, approximately 80% of them singletons. Per donor, at least one pre-ART and at least two post-ART PBMC samples were obtained. The source of the sample is a study of long-term antiretroviral therapy in people with HIV. Study outcomes and limitations: Post-treatment diversity went higher with ART but stayed below transplant donor controls.

CDR1 is SGDLS and CDR2 is YYNGEE in the germline V gene. The V segment lost 2 bases and the J segment 4 bases; nucleotides outside the gene matches: 3. The CDR3 consists of 14 residues. The rearrangement joins TRBV9 to TRBJ2-7, with TRBD1 matching over 10 bases. This material consisted of unsorted PBMCs, taken 3 years after starting antiretroviral therapy. The clonotype comes from a middle-aged man with HIV. CDR3 amino acids: CASSVGTGVYEQYF. The CDR3 DNA reads as TGTGCCAGCAGCGTTGGGACAGGGGTTTACGAGCAGTACTTC.